What follows are 14 T cell receptor beta chains derived from one specimen sequenced in a study of CD8 T cells in ankylosing spondylitis. TCRdb re-analysed the 5' RACE reads in MiXCR, keeping a single row per CDR3 protein. Of about 220,000 distinct CDR3 sequences in the sample, 6% to 8% were seen once. Their antigens remain unidentified. Broader study findings: Roughly eight highly homologous variants made up a TCR beta motif that seemed to typify ankylosing spondylitis blood.

The sequencing sample was made of blood, either unsorted or a sorted T cell fraction (not recorded which). Receptors originate from a male donor with ankylosing spondylitis.

This clonotype showed up many times. The CDR3 protein is CASSPGVASTDTQYF. CDR3 in DNA: TGTGCCAGCAGCCCAGGGGTGGCTAGTACAGATACGCAGTATTTT. V gene TRBV9 combines with J gene TRBJ2-3; D may be TRBD1 (6 bases). CDR3 length: 15 residues. Trimming cost V 4 bases and J 3 bases, with 15 bases left between them. Looked up from germline, CDR1 is SGDLS and CDR2 is YYNGEE.

The chain recombines TRBV9 with TRBJ1-4, with 8 nucleotides matching TRBD1. This CDR3 region has 14 residues. J was trimmed by 6 bases and V by 3 bases; bases with no gene match: 4. Germline V gene lookup returns CDR1 SGDLS and CDR2 YYNGEE. The CDR3 reads CASSGSQGDEKLFF. CDR3 DNA sequence: TGTGCCAGCAGCGGGTCACAGGGGGATGAAAAACTGTTTTTT.

This clonotype was seen ten or more times. The chain joins TRBV5-1 to TRBJ2-7; no clear D. The CDR3 runs 18 residues. CDR1 and CDR2 from the germline V gene are SGHRS and YFSETQ. Trimming stripped 2 bases from V and 3 bases from J, with 24 bases between. The CDR3, as DNA: TGCGCCAGCAGCTTACTTCCCGGACCGATCCACAACTTCTACGAGCAGTACTTC. It specifies CASSLLPGPIHNFYEQYF.

The sample holds many counts of this clonotype. The chain carries TRBV19 and TRBJ2-5; 10 positions agree with TRBD1. The germline V gene encodes CDR1 LNHDA and CDR2 SQIVND (reference sequence). V lost 0 bases to trimming and J lost 5 bases; unmatched junction nucleotides: 3. The CDR3 is made up of 15 amino acids. This chain's CDR3 is CASSIEDRGSETQYF. The CDR3 bases are TGTGCCAGTAGTATAGAGGACAGGGGGTCGGAGACCCAGTACTTC.

There are many counts of this clonotype. This chain connects TRBV6-5 to TRBJ1-2; possible D gene TRBD1, 5 bases. Trimming removed 0 bases at V and 4 bases at J, with 9 bases between. This CDR3 has 14 amino acids. CDR1 is MNHEY, CDR2 SVGAGI, per germline. The CDR3: CASSYSGPSYGYTF. CDR3 in DNA: TGTGCCAGCAGTTACTCGGGACCGAGCTATGGCTACACCTTC.

The rearrangement uses TRBV23-1 and TRBJ2-3, with a tentative D call TRBD2 (6 bases). TRBV23-1 is given ORF status, its function remaining uncertain. There are 14 residues in the CDR3. Trimming removed 6 bases from V and 1 base from J, with 11 bases in between. DNA of the CDR3: TGCGCCAGCAGGCAGCGGGTGCGCACAGATACGCAGTATTTT. The encoded protein is CASRQRVRTDTQYF.

This clonotype has ten or more counts. The chain combines TRBV29-1 with TRBJ1-1; TRBD1 matches at 9 bases. This CDR3 is built from 12 residues. Looked up from germline, CDR1 is SQVTM and CDR2 is ANQGSEA. With 6 bases clipped from V and 6 bases from J, the junction kept 5 bases outside the gene matches. DNA for the CDR3: TGCAGCGTCAGGACAGGGGACGCTGAAGCTTTCTTT. It codes for CSVRTGDAEAFF.

This clonotype was recorded at least ten times. The chain couples TRBV10-3 to TRBJ2-7; TRBD1 aligns across 7 bases. This CDR3 is 12 amino acids long. Germline V gives CDR1 ENHRY, CDR2 SYGVKD. The V and J ends lost 2 bases and 9 bases, in that order; junction bases with no gene match: 4. The CDR3 coding sequence is TGTGCCATCAGTGAGGACAGGGCCGGGCAGTACTTC. It specifies CAISEDRAGQYF.

This clonotype was counted at least ten times. The CDR3 loop is CASSFSGDHYGYTF. The CDR3 DNA follows: TGTGCCAGCAGCTTTTCAGGCGACCACTATGGCTACACCTTC. The genes are TRBV7-3 and TRBJ1-2; D unresolved. Per germline, CDR1 SGHTA and CDR2 FQGTGA. The CDR3 runs to 14 residues. With 3 bases removed from V and 3 bases from J, the gap between germline ends came to 11 bases.

The V gene is TRBV6-2 or TRBV6-3, the J gene TRBJ2-1, with 7 bases matching TRBD2. J was trimmed by 8 bases and V by 2 bases; bases with no gene match: 12. This CDR3 is 16 amino acids long. The germline gives CDR1 MNHEY, CDR2 SVGEGT. CDR3 protein: CASSYLLAVQGDEQFF. The CDR3, as DNA: TGTGCCAGCAGTTACCTCCTAGCGGTACAAGGTGATGAGCAGTTCTTC.

This clonotype was observed many times. The V gene is TRBV20-1, the J gene TRBJ1-5; D is possibly TRBD1 (6 bases). Trimming cost V 5 bases and J 7 bases, with 15 bases left between them. This CDR3 contains 13 residues. Germline CDR1 reads DFQATT; CDR2 reads SNEGSKA (reference sequence). For the CDR3, the DNA is TGCAGTGCTCGAACAGGGCGAGGACAGCCCCAGCATTTT. It codes for CSARTGRGQPQHF.

The genes are TRBV27 and TRBJ2-2, with 8 nucleotides matching TRBD2. Germline values: CDR1 MNHEY, CDR2 SMNVEV (reference sequence). The CDR3 loop spans 14 amino acids. Trimming took 8 bases from V and 9 from J; bases not matched to a gene: 11. Here the CDR3 DNA reads TGTGCCAGCCGATCCGGGGGGGGAATCCGGGAGCTGTTTTTT. It is translated as CASRSGGGIRELFF.

The chain couples TRBV20-1 to TRBJ1-1; D gene uncertain. Germline CDR1 DFQATT, CDR2 SNEGSKA (reference sequence). Deletions cut 0 bases from V and 5 bases from J, with 10 bases between. The CDR3 loop spans 13 amino acids. The CDR3 here is CSARDLTGTEAFF. The CDR3 nucleotides read TGCAGTGCTAGAGATCTCACGGGAACTGAAGCTTTCTTT.

The V gene is TRBV18, the J gene TRBJ2-1; D gene ambiguous. Germline V gene data show CDR1 as KGHSH and CDR2 as LQKENI. V lost 6 bases and J 13 bases, leaving 22 bases between the germline ends. This CDR3 contains 14 residues. The chain's CDR3 is CASSGDFERYGQFF. As DNA, the CDR3 is TGTGCCAGCTCCGGAGACTTTGAGAGATACGGCCAGTTCTTC.